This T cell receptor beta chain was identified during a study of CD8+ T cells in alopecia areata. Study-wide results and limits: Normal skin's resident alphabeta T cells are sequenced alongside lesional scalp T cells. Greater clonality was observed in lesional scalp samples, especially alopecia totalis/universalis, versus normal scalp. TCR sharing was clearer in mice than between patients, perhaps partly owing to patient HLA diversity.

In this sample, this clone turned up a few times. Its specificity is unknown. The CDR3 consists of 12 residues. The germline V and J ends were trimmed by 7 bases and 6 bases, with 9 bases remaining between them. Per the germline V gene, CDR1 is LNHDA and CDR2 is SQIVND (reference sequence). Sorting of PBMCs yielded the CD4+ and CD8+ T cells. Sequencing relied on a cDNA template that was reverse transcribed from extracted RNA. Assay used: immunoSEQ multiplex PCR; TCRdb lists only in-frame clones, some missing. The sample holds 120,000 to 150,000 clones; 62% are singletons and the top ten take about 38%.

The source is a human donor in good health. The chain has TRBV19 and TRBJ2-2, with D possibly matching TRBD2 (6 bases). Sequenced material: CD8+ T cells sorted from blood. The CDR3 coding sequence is TGTGCCAGTAACGGAGGGGCCGGGGAGCTGTTTTTT. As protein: CASNGGAGELFF.